This T cell receptor beta chain comes out of a study of cytomegalovirus exposure and HLA in healthy donors. The PCR ran on 60 Vbeta and 13 Jbeta primers. The data were produced by immunoSEQ multiplex PCR, yet TCRdb's version contains in-frame clones alone and is incomplete. This repertoire shows around 99,000 clones, approximately 80% found once; its top ten account for approximately 3.5%. The trim removed 4 bases at V and 2 bases at J, leaving 13 bases unmatched. Per germline, CDR1 LGHNA and CDR2 YNFKEQ. The length of the CDR3 is 18 residues. The sample was PBMCs. The origin of this receptor is a man aged 40-49 years in good health and CMV-seronegative. V usage is TRBV4-2 and J usage is TRBJ2-3; 9 nucleotides agree with TRBD2. This chain's CDR3 is CASSPQWASGGFTDTQYF. Here the CDR3 DNA reads TGTGCCAGCAGCCCGCAATGGGCCAGCGGGGGGTTCACAGATACGCAGTATTTT.